Following are 24 T cell receptor beta chains from one sample sequenced in a study of glioma-infiltrating T cells. TCR alpha and beta CDR3 regions were amplified from RNA using iRepertoire nested multiplex PCR. TCRdb re-called the multiplex PCR reads with MiXCR, one entry per CDR3 protein. This table has roughly 120,000 distinct CDR3 sequences, approximately 23% appearing once. The sample was glioma tissue, nonneoplastic brain tissue, or PBMCs (not recorded which). Receptor source: a human donor with low-grade glioma or glioblastoma, undergoing nonglioma brain surgery, or in good health (not recorded which).

This chain joins TRBV7-3 and TRBJ2-3, with 9 bases fitting TRBD2. V shed 2 bases, J shed 5 bases, and the junction held 8 bases outside the gene matches. CDR1 is SGHTA, CDR2 FQGTGA, per germline. The CDR3 spans 16 residues. The CDR3 coding sequence is TGTGCCAGCAGCTTAGAAGGCGGGAGGGGAGTAGATACGCAGTATTTT. Protein product: CASSLEGGRGVDTQYF. Filled out from reference TRBV7-3 and TRBJ2-3, the complete variable domain reads GAGVSQTPSNKVTEKGKYVELRCDPISGHTALYWYRQSLGQGPEFLIYFQGTGAADDSGLPNDRFFAVRPEGSVSTLKIQRTERGDSAVYLCASSLEGGRGVDTQYFGPGTRLTVL.

This clonotype was counted ten times or more. This chain uses TRBV6-2 or TRBV6-3 with TRBJ2-3; TRBD2 aligns across 11 bases. Germline V gene lookup returns CDR1 MNHEY and CDR2 SVGEGT. The V segment lost 7 bases and the J segment 3 bases; nucleotides outside the gene matches: 6. The CDR3 covers 15 residues. This chain's CDR3 is CASTPSGRTTDTQYF. In DNA form, the CDR3 reads TGTGCCAGCACTCCTAGCGGGAGGACTACAGATACGCAGTATTTT.

The sample holds many counts of this clonotype. The V gene is TRBV20-1, the J gene TRBJ2-1; D may be TRBD2 (6 bases). This CDR3 is 11 amino acids long. Germline V gene sequence: CDR1 DFQATT, CDR2 SNEGSKA (reference sequence). CDR3 DNA sequence: TGCGCTGCGGGATTCTACAATGAGCAGTTCTTC. Translating gives CAAGFYNEQFF.

Regarding this clonotype: The junction and the germline gene differ at one end; a read error may be behind it. This rearrangement joins TRBV5-4 to TRBJ2-3, with D perhaps given as TRBD1 or TRBD2 (5 bases each). Looked up from germline, CDR1 is SGHNT and CDR2 is YYREEE (reference sequence). CDR3 length: 13 amino acids. CDR3 bases: TGTGCCAGCCGCTTGAGAGGGGTAGATACGCAGTATTTT. It is translated as CASRLRGVDTQYF.

This clonotype was found many times. J is TRBJ1-5 and V is TRBV27, with 7 bases identical to TRBD1. The V gene's germline CDR1 is MNHEY and CDR2 SMNVEV (reference sequence). After removal of 5 bases from V and 6 bases from J, the junction contained 7 bases not matched to a gene. The CDR3 has 14 residues. In DNA, the CDR3 is TGTGCCAGCAGTCCAACAGGGGAGGCTCAGCCCCAGCATTTT. Translation gives CASSPTGEAQPQHF.

This clonotype showed up many times. The chain links TRBV6-1 to TRBJ2-3, with 7 bases lining up with TRBD1. Germline CDR1 and CDR2: MNHNS and SASEGT. The CDR3 consists of 13 residues. With 6 bases clipped from V and 2 bases from J, the junction kept 2 bases outside the gene matches. The CDR3 spells CASSGQDTDTQYF. The CDR3 coding sequence is TGTGCCAGCAGCGGACAGGACACAGATACGCAGTATTTT.

As for this clonotype: A much larger clone lies one base from this, so it may be a read error. The genes are TRBV14 and TRBJ2-7, with a possible D match to TRBD2 (6 bases). Germline values: CDR1 SGHDN, CDR2 FVKESK. CDR3 length: 14 amino acids. Trimming stripped 5 bases from V and 2 bases from J, with 13 bases between. Here the CDR3 DNA reads TGTGCCAGCAGCAAAGTGGGGGGTCCCTACGAGCAGTACTTC. Encoded protein: CASSKVGGPYEQYF.

In this sample, this clonotype turned up a few times. The chain recombines TRBV2 with TRBJ2-7; no clear D. The germline V gene encodes CDR1 SNHLY and CDR2 FYNNEI. Trimming cost V 5 bases and J 2 bases, with 13 bases left between them. The CDR3 covers 14 residues. CDR3 in amino acids: CASSRLQTTYEQYF. In DNA form, the CDR3 reads TGTGCCAGCAGTCGACTCCAAACTACCTACGAGCAGTACTTC.

This clonotype was seen only a few times. The J gene is TRBJ2-2, the V gene TRBV7-7; possibly TRBD2 for D (6 bases). Trimming removed 1 base from V and 4 bases from J, with 7 bases in between. There are 14 residues in the CDR3. Germline V gene lookup returns CDR1 SSHAT and CDR2 FNYEAQ (reference sequence). Here the CDR3 DNA reads TGTGCCAGCAGCTTAGGTAGCGGCACCGGGGAGCTGTTTTTT. This codes for CASSLGSGTGELFF.

Ten or more counts support this clonotype. The chain combines TRBV19 with TRBJ2-7, with D tentatively TRBD2 (6 bases). Germline CDR1 LNHDA, CDR2 SQIVND (reference sequence). There are 14 residues in the CDR3. Trimming left V 3 bases short and J 2 bases short, with 11 bases between. The CDR3 DNA follows: TGTGCCAGTAGTATTGGGACTCCAACCTACGAGCAGTACTTC. As protein: CASSIGTPTYEQYF. Combining the CDR3 with reference TRBV19 and TRBJ2-7 gives the whole variable domain DGGITQSPKYLFRKEGQNVTLSCEQNLNHDAMYWYRQDPGQGLRLIYYSQIVNDFQKGDIAEGYSVSREKKESFPLTVTSAQKNPTAFYLCASSIGTPTYEQYFGPGTRLTVT.

This clonotype came up many times. DNA of the CDR3: TGTGCCAGCAGCGATGCCCGGGAAAGGCTCCACGAGCAGTACTTC. Its translation: CASSDARERLHEQYF. This sequence joins TRBV7-6 and TRBJ2-7; weak D call: TRBD2 (5 bases). Trimming removed 5 bases from V and 5 bases from J, with 19 bases in between. The CDR3 is 15 residues long. Germline assignment: CDR1 SGHVS and CDR2 FNYEAQ. Variable domain in full (rest from reference TRBV7-6 and TRBJ2-7): GAGVSQSPRYKVTKRGQDVALRCDPISGHVSLYWYRQALGQGPEFLTYFNYEAQQDKSGLPNDRFSAERPEGSISTLTIQRTEQRDSAMYRCASSDARERLHEQYFGPGTRLTVT.

About this clonotype itself: It is likely a read error, because the conserved phenylalanine at the end of the CDR3 is missing. Because the CDR3's place on the DNA is in doubt, the DNA is left out and the CDR3 is given as listed by TCRdb. The CDR3 loop is CASSLLAGTDTKYL. The chain has TRBV6-6 and TRBJ2-3; the table's D call, TRBD2, was not checked against the DNA. Germline V gene lookup returns CDR1 MNHNY and CDR2 SVGAGI (reference sequence). With termini counted, the CDR3 has 14 amino acids.

Comments on this clonotype: This could be a read error, since a much larger clone is one nucleotide away. The rearrangement uses TRBV4-1 and TRBJ2-7; no clear D. This CDR3 contains 14 residues. Germline lookup yields CDR1 MGHRA and CDR2 YSYEKL. CDR3 sequence: CASNQETASYEQYF. The CDR3 DNA reads as TGCGCCAGCAACCAAGAAACAGCCTCCTACGAGCAGTACTTC.

V usage is TRBV9 and J usage is TRBJ1-5, with TRBD1 matching over 8 bases. CDR3 length: 20 amino acids. After removal of 0 bases from V and 4 bases from J, the junction contained 18 bases not matched to a gene. The germline CDR1 and CDR2 sequences are SGDLS and YYNGEE. The chain's CDR3 is CASSVEVGGRGQAPNQPQHF. CDR3 nucleotide sequence: TGTGCCAGCAGCGTAGAAGTCGGGGGGAGGGGACAGGCTCCGAATCAGCCCCAGCATTTT.

This clonotype has more than one count but fewer than ten. The V call is TRBV7-2, the J call TRBJ1-6, with D maybe TRBD1 (6 bases). Trimming pared 5 bases from V and 7 bases from J, leaving 9 bases between. CDR1 is SGHTA and CDR2 is FQGNSA in the germline V gene. This CDR3 has 13 residues. In DNA, the CDR3 is TGTGCCAGCAGCCTCGGACAGAATTCACCCCTCCACTTT. Encoded protein: CASSLGQNSPLHF.

The chain recombines TRBV19 with TRBJ1-3; 8 bases fit TRBD1. CDR3 length equals 15 residues. The V gene's germline CDR1 is LNHDA and CDR2 SQIVND (reference sequence). Trimming at V came to 5 bases and at J to 2 bases, leaving 5 bases not matched to a gene. The CDR3 nucleotides read TGTGCCAGTAGTGCCCGACAGGGGACTGGAAACACCATATATTTT. It specifies CASSARQGTGNTIYF.

This clonotype was seen many times. The chain links TRBV11-2 to TRBJ2-3; 9 nucleotides align to TRBD1. V lost 5 bases to trimming and J lost 2 bases; unmatched junction nucleotides: 11. Germline CDR1 is SGHAT and CDR2 is FQNNGV. CDR3 length equals 17 residues. As DNA, the CDR3 is TGTGCCAGCAGCCCGGGACAGGGAAGAGGTCTCACAGATACGCAGTATTTT. This sequence encodes CASSPGQGRGLTDTQYF.

This clonotype was counted many times. The chain links TRBV6-6 to TRBJ2-7, with 8 bases matching TRBD1. Germline CDR1 is MNHNY and CDR2 is SVGAGI (reference sequence). The CDR3 has 16 residues. With V trimmed by 0 bases and J by 1 base, 5 bases remained unmatched. The CDR3 DNA follows: TGTGCCAGCAGTTACTCAGGAACAGGGGGTTCCTACGAGCAGTACTTC. It yields the protein CASSYSGTGGSYEQYF.

In the case of this clonotype: This could be a read error, since a much larger clone is one nucleotide away. V gene TRBV7-2 combines with J gene TRBJ2-1, with 8 bases aligning to TRBD1. This CDR3 region has 14 residues. Germline lookup yields CDR1 SGHTA and CDR2 FQGNSA. The CDR3: CASSWGQAVNEQSF. Here the CDR3 DNA reads TGTGCCAGCAGCTGGGGACAGGCCGTCAATGAGCAGTCCTTC. Based on the CDR3 plus reference TRBV7-2 and TRBJ2-1, the full variable domain is GAGVSQSPSNKVTEKGKDVELRCDPISGHTALYWYRQSLGQGLEFLIYFQGNSAPDKSGLPSDRFSAERTGGSVSTLTIQRTQQEDSAVYLCASSWGQAVNEQSFGPGTRLTVL.

J is TRBJ1-1 and V is TRBV29-1; no reliable D call. Germline V gene data show CDR1 as SQVTM and CDR2 as ANQGSEA. This CDR3 comprises 13 residues. V gave up 4 bases and J gave up 1 base, with 10 bases separating them. CDR3 bases: TGCAGCGTTGGGTCCATTAGGAACACTGAAGCTTTCTTT. Protein: CSVGSIRNTEAFF.

This clonotype came up many times. V usage is TRBV7-2 and J usage is TRBJ2-5; D possibly corresponds to TRBD1 (6 bases). Germline CDR1 is SGHTA and CDR2 is FQGNSA. V shed 5 bases and J shed 2 bases, with 12 bases lying between them. The CDR3 has 14 residues. CDR3: CASSPNGQQETQYF. The CDR3 coding sequence is TGTGCCAGCAGCCCGAATGGACAGCAAGAGACCCAGTACTTC. Together with reference TRBV7-2 and TRBJ2-5, the CDR3 gives the full variable domain: GAGVSQSPSNKVTEKGKDVELRCDPISGHTALYWYRQSLGQGLEFLIYFQGNSAPDKSGLPSDRFSAERTGGSVSTLTIQRTQQEDSAVYLCASSPNGQQETQYFGPGTRLLVL.

This clonotype was seen a single time. One end of the junction fails to match germline, which may point to a read error. This chain joins TRBV29-1 and TRBJ2-1; unclear D gene. The CDR3 runs 9 residues. Germline CDR1 reads SQVTM; CDR2 reads ANQGSEA. Written as DNA, the CDR3 is TGCAGCGTTGAGACCCACGAGCCCTTC. This encodes CSVETHEPF.

As to this clonotype: This may stem from a read error, because a much larger clone lies one nucleotide away. V gene TRBV18 combines with J gene TRBJ2-1, with 10 bases aligning to TRBD2. The CDR3 spans 19 residues. Germline V gives CDR1 KGHSH, CDR2 LQKENI. CDR3 residues: CASSPRRLAGDSPYNEQSF. CDR3 in DNA: TGTGCCAGCTCACCAAGGCGGCTAGCGGGAGATTCCCCGTACAATGAGCAGTCCTTC.

For this clonotype: With a much larger clone just one base away, this may be a read error. The V gene is TRBV7-9, the J gene TRBJ2-2, with 11 bases identical to TRBD2. Germline V gene data show CDR1 as SEHNR and CDR2 as FQNEAQ (reference sequence). The trim removed 6 bases at V and 5 bases at J, leaving 11 bases unmatched. There are 17 residues in the CDR3. The CDR3 bases are TGTGCCAGCAGACCGACTAGCGGGAAAGTAGGGACCGGGGAGCTGTTTTTT. It is translated as CASRPTSGKVGTGELFF.